This is a list of T cell receptor beta chains from one sample in a study of CD8+CD57+ T cells in acquired aplastic anemia. TCRdb called the reads again in MiXCR, with one record for every CDR3 protein. The table shows 180,000 or so distinct CDR3 sequences, with less than 60% occurring only once. Input material: sorted CD4+, CD8+, or CD8+CD57+ T cells (not recorded which) from PBMCs. The receptors come from a human donor with aplastic anemia. The CDR3 runs from the conserved cysteine through the conserved F or W. A D gene is named only where the DNA matches it firmly. Not every row has a clone size; where given, it reads once, few, many or a size class.

>TRBJ2-6|TRBV5-6|.|TRBD2
TGTGCCAGCAGCTTGGCCGTTTCGGGGGGCTCTGGGGCCAACGTCCTGACTTTC
CASSLAVSGGSGANVLTF
>TRBJ1-5|TRBV2|.|.
TGTGCCAGCAGTGACAGGGGAAATAGCAATCAGCCCCAGCATTTT
CASSDRGNSNQPQHF
>TRBJ2-1|TRBV7-8|once|TRBD2
TGTGCCAGCAGCTCTTCTAGCGGGGGGGTTGGTGAGCAGTTCTTC
CASSSSSGGVGEQFF
>TRBJ2-3|TRBV6-1|.|TRBD1
TGTGCCAGCAGTGGCGCCCGGGACAGGGTCAGTCTGGCGCAGTATTTT
CASSGARDRVSLAQYF
>TRBJ2-7|TRBV7-2|many|TRBD2
TGTGCCAGCAGTAGCTCTAGCGGGAGGTACGAGCAGTACTTC
CASSSSSGRYEQYF
>TRBJ2-5|TRBV6-2/TRBV6-3|many|.
TGTGCCAGCACCCAACAAGAGACCCAGTACTTC
CASTQQETQYF
>TRBJ1-1|TRBV19|many|TRBD1
TGTGCCAGTAGATCCCTAACAGGGGGCAACACTGAAGCTTTCTTT
CASRSLTGGNTEAFF
>TRBJ2-3|TRBV19|many|.
TGTGCCAGTAGTATGGATCAGTGGGGCACAGATACGCAGTATTTT
CASSMDQWGTDTQYF
>TRBJ1-1|TRBV12-3/TRBV12-4|once|.
TGTGCCAGCAGTTTTGACAGATTGAACACTGAAGCTTTCTTT
CASSFDRLNTEAFF
>TRBJ2-3|TRBV9|.|.
TGTGCCAGCAGCGTAGTGGGGGGAGGAAGGGATACGCAGTATTTT
CASSVVGGGRDTQYF
>TRBJ1-2|TRBV5-1|many|.
TGCGCCAGCAGCGCCAGGGGAGTCTATGGCTACACCTTC
CASSARGVYGYTF
>TRBJ2-2|TRBV19|many|TRBD2
TGTGCCAGTAGTCCGAAGAGCGGGGGGCGTAACGGGGAGCTGTTTTTT
CASSPKSGGRNGELFF
>TRBJ2-2|TRBV5-1|many|TRBD1
TGCGCCAGCAGCTTCAACGGACAGGGTGTCGCCGGGGAGCTGTTTTTT
CASSFNGQGVAGELFF
>TRBJ2-3|TRBV19|.|TRBD1
TGTGCCAGTAGTAGGCTCACAGGGGGTCTTTATACGCAGTATTTT
CASSRLTGGLYTQYF
>TRBJ2-7|TRBV7-9|.|TRBD1
TGTGCCAGCGGGCAGGGGGCTCACGAGCAGTACTTC
CASGQGAHEQYF
>TRBJ1-1|TRBV25-1|many|.
TGTGCCAGCAGCTACAGGGTAGAAACTGAAGCTTTCTTT
CASSYRVETEAFF